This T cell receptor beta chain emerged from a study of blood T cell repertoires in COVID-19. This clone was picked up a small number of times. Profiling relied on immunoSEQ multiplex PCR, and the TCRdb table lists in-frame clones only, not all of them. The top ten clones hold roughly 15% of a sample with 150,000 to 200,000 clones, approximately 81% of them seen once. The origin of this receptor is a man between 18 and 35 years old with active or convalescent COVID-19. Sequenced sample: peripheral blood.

The DNA of the CDR3 is TGTGCCAGCACCAGAGACAGGGACGGGGCAGATACGCAGTATTTT. Protein sequence: CASTRDRDGADTQYF. The rearrangement links TRBV27 to TRBJ2-3, with 7 positions matching TRBD1. V lost 7 bases and J lost 4; bases outside the gene matches: 11. The CDR3 has 15 residues. CDR1 MNHEY and CDR2 SMNVEV come from the germline V gene (reference sequence).